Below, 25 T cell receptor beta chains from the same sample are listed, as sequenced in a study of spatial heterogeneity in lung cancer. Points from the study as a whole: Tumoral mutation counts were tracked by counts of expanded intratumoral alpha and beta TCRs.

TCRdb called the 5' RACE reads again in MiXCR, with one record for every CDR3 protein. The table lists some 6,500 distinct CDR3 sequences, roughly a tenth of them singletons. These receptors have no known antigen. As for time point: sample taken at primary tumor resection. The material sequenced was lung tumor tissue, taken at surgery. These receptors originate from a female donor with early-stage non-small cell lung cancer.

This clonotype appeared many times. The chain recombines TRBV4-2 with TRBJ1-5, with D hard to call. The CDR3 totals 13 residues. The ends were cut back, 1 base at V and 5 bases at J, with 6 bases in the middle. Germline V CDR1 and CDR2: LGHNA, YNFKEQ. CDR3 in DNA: TGTGCCAGCAGCCAAGCGGTACATCAGCCCCAGCATTTT. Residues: CASSQAVHQPQHF.

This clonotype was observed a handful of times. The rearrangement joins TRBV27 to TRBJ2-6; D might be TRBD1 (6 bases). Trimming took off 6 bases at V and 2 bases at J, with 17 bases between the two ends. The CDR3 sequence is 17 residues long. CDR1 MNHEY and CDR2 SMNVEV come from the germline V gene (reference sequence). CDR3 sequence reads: CASSPFLGGTGANVLTF. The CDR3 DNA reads TGTGCCAGCAGCCCATTTTTAGGGGGAACTGGGGCCAACGTCCTGACTTTC.

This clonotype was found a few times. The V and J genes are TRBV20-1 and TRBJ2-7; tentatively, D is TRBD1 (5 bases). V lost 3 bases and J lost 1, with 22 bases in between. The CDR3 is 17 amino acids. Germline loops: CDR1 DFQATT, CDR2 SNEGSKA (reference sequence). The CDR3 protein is CSASLGPSQAGSYEQYF. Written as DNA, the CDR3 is TGCAGTGCTAGTTTAGGGCCCTCACAGGCCGGATCCTACGAGCAGTACTTC.

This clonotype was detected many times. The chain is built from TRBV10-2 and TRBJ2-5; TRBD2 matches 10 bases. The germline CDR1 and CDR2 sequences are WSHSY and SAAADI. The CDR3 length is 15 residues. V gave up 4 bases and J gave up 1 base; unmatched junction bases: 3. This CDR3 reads CASSVVAGGQETQYF. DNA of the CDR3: TGCGCCAGCAGTGTAGTAGCGGGAGGCCAAGAGACCCAGTACTTC.

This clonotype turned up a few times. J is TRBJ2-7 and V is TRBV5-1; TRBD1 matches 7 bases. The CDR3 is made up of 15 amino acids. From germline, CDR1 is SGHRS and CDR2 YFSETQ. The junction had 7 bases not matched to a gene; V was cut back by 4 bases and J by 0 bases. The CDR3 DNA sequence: TGCGCCAGCAGCCGTCTTAGGGGGCACTCCTACGAGCAGTACTTC. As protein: CASSRLRGHSYEQYF. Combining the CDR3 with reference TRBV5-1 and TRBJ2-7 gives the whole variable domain KAGVTQTPRYLIKTRGQQVTLSCSPISGHRSVSWYQQTPGQGLQFLFEYFSETQRNKGNFPGRFSGRQFSNSRSEMNVSTLELGDSALYLCASSRLRGHSYEQYFGPGTRLTVT.

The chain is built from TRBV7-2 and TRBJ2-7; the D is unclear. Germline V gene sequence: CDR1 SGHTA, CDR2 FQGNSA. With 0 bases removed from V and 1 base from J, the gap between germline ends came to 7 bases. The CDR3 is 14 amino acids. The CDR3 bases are TGTGCCAGCAGCTTAGCCCGACGGTCCTACGAGCAGTACTTC. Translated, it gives CASSLARRSYEQYF.

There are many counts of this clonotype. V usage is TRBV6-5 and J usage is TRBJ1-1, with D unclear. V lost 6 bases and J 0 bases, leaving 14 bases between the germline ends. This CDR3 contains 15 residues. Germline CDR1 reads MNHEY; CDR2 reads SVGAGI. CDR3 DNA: TGTGCCAGCAGCCTGGCAAGGATGTTGAACACTGAAGCTTTCTTT. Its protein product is CASSLARMLNTEAFF.

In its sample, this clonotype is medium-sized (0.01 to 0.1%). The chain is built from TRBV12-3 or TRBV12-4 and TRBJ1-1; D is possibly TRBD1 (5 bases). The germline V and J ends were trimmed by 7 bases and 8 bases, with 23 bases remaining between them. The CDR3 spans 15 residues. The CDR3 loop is CASTGWGYRVEEAFF. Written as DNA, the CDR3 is TGTGCCAGCACCGGATGGGGGTATAGGGTCGAGGAAGCTTTCTTT.

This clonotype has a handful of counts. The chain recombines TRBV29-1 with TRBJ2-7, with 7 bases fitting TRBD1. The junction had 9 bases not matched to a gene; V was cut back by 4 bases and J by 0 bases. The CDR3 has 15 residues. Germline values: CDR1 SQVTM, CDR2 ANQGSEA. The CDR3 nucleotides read TGCAGCGTTGTAACCGCGACAGGGCCCTCCTACGAGCAGTACTTC. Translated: CSVVTATGPSYEQYF.

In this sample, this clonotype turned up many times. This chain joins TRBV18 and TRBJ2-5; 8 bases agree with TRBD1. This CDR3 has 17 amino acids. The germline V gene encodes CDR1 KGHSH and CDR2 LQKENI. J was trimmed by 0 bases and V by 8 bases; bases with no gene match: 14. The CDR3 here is CASTNDRGRHDQETQYF. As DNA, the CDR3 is TGTGCCAGCACGAACGACAGGGGACGCCACGACCAAGAGACCCAGTACTTC.

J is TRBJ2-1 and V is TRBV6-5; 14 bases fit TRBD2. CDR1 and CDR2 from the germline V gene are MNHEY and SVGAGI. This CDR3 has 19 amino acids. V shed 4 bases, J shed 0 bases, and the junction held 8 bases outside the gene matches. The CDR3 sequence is CASSFGLAGGPSSYNEQFF. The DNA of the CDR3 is TGTGCCAGCAGTTTCGGACTAGCGGGGGGACCCAGCTCCTACAATGAGCAGTTCTTC.

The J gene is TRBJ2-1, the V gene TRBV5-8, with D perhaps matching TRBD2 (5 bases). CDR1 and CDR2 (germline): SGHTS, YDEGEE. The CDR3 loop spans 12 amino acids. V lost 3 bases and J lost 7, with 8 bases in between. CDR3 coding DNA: TGTGCCAGCAGCTGGGGAGAAAATGAGCAGTTCTTC. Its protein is CASSWGENEQFF.

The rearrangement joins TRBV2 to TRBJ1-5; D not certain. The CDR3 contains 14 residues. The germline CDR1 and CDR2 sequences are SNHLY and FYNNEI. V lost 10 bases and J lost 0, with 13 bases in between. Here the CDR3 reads CATRGGNSNQPQHF. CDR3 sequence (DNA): TGTGCCACCAGAGGCGGAAATAGCAATCAGCCCCAGCATTTT.

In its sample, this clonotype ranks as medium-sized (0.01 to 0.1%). CDR3 bases: TGCAGTGCTCCCGGGACAGGGAACACTGAAGCTTTCTTT. Encoded protein: CSAPGTGNTEAFF. V is TRBV20-1 and J is TRBJ1-1; 8 bases map to TRBD1. Germline values: CDR1 DFQATT, CDR2 SNEGSKA (reference sequence). The length of the CDR3 is 13 residues. The V and J ends lost 5 bases and 1 base, in that order; junction bases with no gene match: 3.

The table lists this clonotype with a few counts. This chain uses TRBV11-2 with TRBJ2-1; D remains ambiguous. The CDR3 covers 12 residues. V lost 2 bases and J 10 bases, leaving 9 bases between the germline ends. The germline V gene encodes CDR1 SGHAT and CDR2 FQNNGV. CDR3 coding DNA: TGTGCCAGCAGCTTACGGATATTCGAGCAGTTCTTC. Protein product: CASSLRIFEQFF.

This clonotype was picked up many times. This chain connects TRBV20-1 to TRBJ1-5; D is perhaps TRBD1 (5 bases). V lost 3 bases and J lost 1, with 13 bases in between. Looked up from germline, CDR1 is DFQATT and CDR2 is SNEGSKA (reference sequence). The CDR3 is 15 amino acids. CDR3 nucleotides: TGCAGTGCTAGTCGGGGGGAGGGGAGCAATCAGCCCCAGCATTTT. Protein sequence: CSASRGEGSNQPQHF.

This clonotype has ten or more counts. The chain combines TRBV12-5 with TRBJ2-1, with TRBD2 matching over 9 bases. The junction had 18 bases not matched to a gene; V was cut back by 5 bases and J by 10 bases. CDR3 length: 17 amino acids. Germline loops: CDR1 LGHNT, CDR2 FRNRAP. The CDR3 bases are TGTGCTAGTGGTGCTCCCGGGGGCGGGGGGGCCTTCAGGGAGCAGTTCTTC. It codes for CASGAPGGGGAFREQFF.

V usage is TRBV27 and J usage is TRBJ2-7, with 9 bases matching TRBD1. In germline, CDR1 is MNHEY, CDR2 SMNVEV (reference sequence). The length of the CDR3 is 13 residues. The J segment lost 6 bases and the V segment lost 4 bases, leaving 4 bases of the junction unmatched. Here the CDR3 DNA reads TGTGCCAGCAGTTCCGGGACAGGGACCGAGCAGTACTTC. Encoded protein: CASSSGTGTEQYF.

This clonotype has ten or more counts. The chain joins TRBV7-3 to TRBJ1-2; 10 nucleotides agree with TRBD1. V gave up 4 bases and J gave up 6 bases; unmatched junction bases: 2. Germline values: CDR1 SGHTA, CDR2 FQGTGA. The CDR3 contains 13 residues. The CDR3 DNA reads TGTGCCAGCAGCTATGGACAGGGGGATGGCTACACCTTC. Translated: CASSYGQGDGYTF.

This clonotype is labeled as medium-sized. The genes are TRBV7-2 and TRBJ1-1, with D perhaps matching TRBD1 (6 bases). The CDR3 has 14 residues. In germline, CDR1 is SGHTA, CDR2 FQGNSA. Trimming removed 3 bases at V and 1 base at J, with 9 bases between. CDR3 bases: TGTGCCAGCAGCTTGCAGGGGCCGAACACTGAAGCTTTCTTT. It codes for CASSLQGPNTEAFF.

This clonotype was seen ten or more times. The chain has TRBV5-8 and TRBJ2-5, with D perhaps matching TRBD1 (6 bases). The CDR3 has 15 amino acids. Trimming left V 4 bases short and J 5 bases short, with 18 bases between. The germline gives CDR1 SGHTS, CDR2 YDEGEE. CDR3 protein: CASSLGAVKRETQYF. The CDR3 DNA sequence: TGTGCCAGCAGCCTGGGGGCAGTGAAGCGGGAGACCCAGTACTTC.

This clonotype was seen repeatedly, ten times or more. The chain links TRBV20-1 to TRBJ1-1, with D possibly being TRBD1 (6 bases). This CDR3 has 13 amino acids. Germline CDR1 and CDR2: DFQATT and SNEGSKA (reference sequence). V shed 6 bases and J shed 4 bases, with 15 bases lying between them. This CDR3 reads CSAKRRGATEAFF. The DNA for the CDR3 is TGCAGTGCCAAGCGCAGGGGTGCCACTGAAGCTTTCTTT.

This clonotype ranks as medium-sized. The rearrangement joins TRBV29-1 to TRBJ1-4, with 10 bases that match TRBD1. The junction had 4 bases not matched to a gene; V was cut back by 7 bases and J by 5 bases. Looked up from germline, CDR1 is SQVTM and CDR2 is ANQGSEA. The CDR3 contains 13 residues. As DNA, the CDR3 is TGCAGCGGTATGGGACAGGGGAATGAAAAACTGTTTTTT. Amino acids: CSGMGQGNEKLFF.

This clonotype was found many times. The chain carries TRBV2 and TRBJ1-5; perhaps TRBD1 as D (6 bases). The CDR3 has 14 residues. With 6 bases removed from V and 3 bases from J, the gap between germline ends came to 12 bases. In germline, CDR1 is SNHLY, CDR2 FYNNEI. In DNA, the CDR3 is TGTGCCAGCAGCCCTGGACAGAACAATCAGCCCCAGCATTTT. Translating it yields CASSPGQNNQPQHF.

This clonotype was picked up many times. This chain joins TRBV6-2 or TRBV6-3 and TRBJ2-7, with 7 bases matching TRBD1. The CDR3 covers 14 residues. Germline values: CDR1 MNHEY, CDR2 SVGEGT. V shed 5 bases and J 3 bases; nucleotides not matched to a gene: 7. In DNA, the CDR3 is TGTGCCAGCAGTCGCCCCGGGACAGTCTACGAGCAGTACTTC. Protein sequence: CASSRPGTVYEQYF.